One sample yielded the 30 T cell receptor beta chains listed below, sequenced in a study of T cells in women clearing cervical HPV infection. The assay was immunoSEQ multiplex PCR, and TCRdb's table has in-frame clones only and misses some. Its listing shows about 34,000 clones. The sample taken for sequencing was blood buffy coat. Receptors were obtained from a woman between 18 and 75 years old with a cervical HPV16 infection that either progressed to CIN3+ or cleared (not recorded which).

For this clone: The CDR3 is cut off 3 residues early in the read; its end comes from the germline J gene. The V gene is TRBV4-1, the J gene TRBJ2-7; the match to TRBD2 covers 7 bases. With V trimmed by 1 base and J by 1 base, 7 bases remained unmatched. Germline CDR1 MGHRA, CDR2 YSYEKL. This CDR3 has 16 amino acids. CDR3 sequence: CASSQGHQRGSYEQYF. The sequenced part of the CDR3 DNA is TGCGCCAGCAGCCAAGGGCATCAGCGGGGTTCCTACGAG.

The CDR3 sequence is CASSGGTGGMGYGYTF. The part of the CDR3 DNA that was read is TGCGCCAGCAGCGGAGGGACAGGGGGCATGGGCTATGGC. This sequence joins TRBV5-1 and TRBJ1-2; TRBD1 aligns across 12 bases. The read ends 3 residues shy of where the CDR3 ends; the end is completed using the germline J gene. Germline CDR1 and CDR2: SGHRS and YFSETQ. The junction had 8 bases not matched to a gene; V was cut back by 4 bases and J by 4 bases. The CDR3 spans 16 residues.

With respect to this clone: The CDR3 is cut off 3 residues early in the read; its end comes from the germline J gene. The chain uses TRBV16 and TRBJ2-1; TRBD2 matches 11 bases. CDR3 size: 16 residues. Germline trimming cut 4 bases from V and 6 bases from J; bases unmatched to any gene: 8. Per germline, CDR1 KGHSY and CDR2 FQNENV. Incomplete CDR3 DNA: TGTGCCAGCAGCCTTCCGGGACTAGCGGTTTCCAATGAG. The encoded protein is CASSLPGLAVSNE. The CDR3 in full is CASSLPGLAVSNEQFF.

Concerning this clone itself: The read halts 3 residues ahead of the CDR3 end, with the missing end drawn from the germline J gene. The chain uses TRBV7-9 and TRBJ1-2; D uncertain. The V end lost 8 bases, the J end lost 5 bases, and 15 bases lay between the germline ends. CDR1 and CDR2 (germline): SEHNR, FQNEAQ (reference sequence). The CDR3 runs 13 residues. The sequenced part of the CDR3 DNA is TGTGCCAGCGCCCCATTCGGTAGTTATGGC. Translating it yields CASAPFGSYG. From start to end, the CDR3 is CASAPFGSYGYTF. Based on the CDR3 plus reference TRBV7-9 and TRBJ1-2, the full variable domain is DTGVSQNPRHKITKRGQNVTFRCDPISEHNRLYWYRQTLGQGPEFLTYFQNEAQLEKSRLLSDRFSAERPKGSFSTLEIQRTEQGDSAMYLCASAPFGSYGYTFGSGTRLTVV.

A remark on this clone: The sequence runs out 3 residues before the end of the CDR3; the remainder is reconstructed from the germline J gene. This sequence joins TRBV6-1 and TRBJ2-7; D might be TRBD1 (6 bases). From germline, CDR1 is MNHNS and CDR2 SASEGT. Trimming removed 4 bases at V and 2 bases at J, with 15 bases between. CDR3 length equals 15 residues. The CDR3 bases that were read are TGTGCCAGCAGTGTCGTGGGACACCAACCCTACGAG. Protein sequence: CASSVVGHQPYE. The CDR3 as a whole reads CASSVVGHQPYEQYF.

To note about this clone: The read finishes 3 residues shy of the CDR3 end, and the germline J gene is used to complete it. The chain employs TRBV5-1 and TRBJ2-6, with 8 bases fitting TRBD1. The germline CDR1 and CDR2 sequences are SGHRS and YFSETQ. The CDR3 contains 18 residues. V lost 5 bases, J lost 1 base, and 11 bases stayed unmatched. CDR3 residues: CASSYPGQDLSGANVLTF. CDR3 DNA, as far as it was read: TGCGCCAGCAGTTACCCGGGACAGGATCTTTCTGGGGCCAACGTC.

A word on this clone: The read terminates 3 residues ahead of where the CDR3 ends, so the germline J gene completes it. The rearrangement joins TRBV7-9 to TRBJ1-1; 7 bases fit TRBD1. CDR1 is SEHNR and CDR2 is FQNEAQ in the germline V gene (reference sequence). This CDR3 region has 13 residues. CDR3 sequence: CASRADRDSKAFF. The CDR3 bases that were read are TGTGCCAGCAGAGCGGACCGGGACAGCAAA.

This clone is medium-sized by frequency. The read terminates 3 residues before the CDR3 end, so the remaining end is supplied by the germline J gene. The chain has TRBV7-8 and TRBJ2-4, with 9 bases matching TRBD1. CDR3 length: 16 residues. Per the germline V gene, CDR1 is SGHVS and CDR2 is FQNEAQ. Germline trimming cut 2 bases from V and 8 bases from J; bases unmatched to any gene: 10. CDR3 residues: CASSLLGTGPGDIQYF. CDR3 DNA (partial): TGTGCCAGCAGCTTACTAGGGACAGGGCCGGGGGACATT.

CDR3 sequence reads: CAALEQFGGQYF. The sequenced CDR3 bases are TGTGCCGCCCTAGAGCAGTTTGGTGGT. The chain links TRBV19 to TRBJ2-4; D unresolved. Read coverage stops 3 residues before the CDR3 terminus; the germline J gene supplies the remainder. The length of the CDR3 is 12 residues. CDR1 and CDR2 (germline): LNHDA, SQIVND (reference sequence).

Comments on this clone: The read finishes 3 residues shy of the CDR3 end, and the germline J gene is used to complete it. This sequence joins TRBV14 and TRBJ1-2; D is ambiguous. CDR3 length: 12 amino acids. Trimming removed 5 bases from V and 4 bases from J, with 8 bases in between. Germline V gene sequence: CDR1 SGHDN, CDR2 FVKESK. The chain's CDR3 is CASSTSFYGYTF. CDR3 DNA, as far as it was read: TGTGCCAGCAGCACATCATTCTATGGC.

Concerning this clone: Coverage ceases 3 residues before the CDR3 finishes, and the germline J gene fills in the end. The chain recombines TRBV7-3 with TRBJ2-1; the D gene is possibly TRBD1 (6 bases). CDR3 length equals 14 residues. Germline lookup yields CDR1 SGHTA and CDR2 FQGTGA. V was cut by 5 bases and J by 7 bases, with 15 bases left in between. CDR3 DNA, as far as it was read: TGTGCCAGCAGCCCCATCCCGGACAGTAATGAG. It translates to CASSPIPDSNE. The complete CDR3 reads CASSPIPDSNEQFF.

Of note for this clone: The CDR3 goes on 3 residues after the read ends, and that part is filled in from the germline J gene. The J gene is TRBJ2-7, the V gene TRBV7-6, with 9 bases identical to TRBD1. Losses at the gene ends were 2 bases for V and 6 bases for J; bases not matched to a gene: 8. The CDR3 contains 15 residues. Germline V gene sequence: CDR1 SGHVS, CDR2 FNYEAQ. CDR3 DNA, as far as it was read: TGTGCCAGCAGCTTAAGTACAGGGGGCGCGTCCGAG. Translated: CASSLSTGGASE. The entire CDR3 reads CASSLSTGGASEQYF.

Turning to this clone: The CDR3 extends 3 residues past the end of the read, so its final part is completed from the germline J gene. Other DNA sequences in the same sample also yield this CDR3. The chain employs TRBV11-1 and TRBJ2-1; 7 bases align to TRBD2. V shed 5 bases and J 0 bases; nucleotides not matched to a gene: 4. This CDR3 comprises 15 residues. Per germline, CDR1 SGHAT and CDR2 FQDESV (reference sequence). Incomplete CDR3 DNA: TGTGCCAGCAGCCCCGGGGGGAGCTCCTACAATGAG. Protein sequence: CASSPGGSSYNE. The complete CDR3 reads CASSPGGSSYNEQFF.

Notes on this clone: The read falls 3 residues short of the CDR3 end, and the missing part is taken from the germline J gene. The chain is built from TRBV7-3 and TRBJ2-3; the match to TRBD2 covers 14 bases. The CDR3 is made up of 16 amino acids. Germline assignment: CDR1 SGHTA and CDR2 FQGTGA. CDR3 in amino acids: CASSLGTSGGQETQYF. CDR3 DNA, as far as it was read: TGTGCCAGCAGCTTAGGGACTAGCGGGGGCCAAGAGACG. The complete variable domain, with remaining parts taken from reference TRBV7-3 and TRBJ2-3, reads GAGVSQTPSNKVTEKGKYVELRCDPISGHTALYWYRQSLGQGPEFLIYFQGTGAADDSGLPNDRFFAVRPEGSVSTLKIQRTERGDSAVYLCASSLGTSGGQETQYFGPGTRLTVL.

The covered CDR3 bases are TGTGCCAGCAGTGGCAGGGGGTATGGC. Amino acid sequence: CASSGRGYG. In full, the CDR3 reads CASSGRGYGYTF. V is TRBV7-3 and J is TRBJ1-2, with 7 bases identical to TRBD1. Coverage ceases 3 residues before the CDR3 finishes, and the germline J gene fills in the end. The CDR3 is made up of 12 amino acids. From germline, CDR1 is SGHTA and CDR2 FQGTGA. With V trimmed by 6 bases and J by 5 bases, 3 bases remained unmatched.

A word on this clone: The read stops 3 residues short of the end of the CDR3; the missing end is completed from the germline J gene. This chain connects TRBV7-3 to TRBJ1-2; D uncertain. The germline V and J ends were trimmed by 6 bases and 0 bases, with 11 bases remaining between them. CDR3 size: 14 residues. Germline CDR1 SGHTA, CDR2 FQGTGA. The sequenced part of the CDR3 DNA is TGTGCCAGCAGTCCAGGAGGTTCTAACTATGGC. This codes for CASSPGGSNYG. From start to end, the CDR3 is CASSPGGSNYGYTF.

Of note for this clone: The DNA ends 3 residues before the CDR3 does, and the rest of the CDR3 is filled in from the germline J gene. The chain employs TRBV20-1 and TRBJ2-5, with 8 bases lining up with TRBD2. V dropped 7 bases and J dropped 4; count of bases not matched to a gene: 8. Germline V gene sequence: CDR1 DFQATT, CDR2 SNEGSKA (reference sequence). This CDR3 contains 13 residues. CDR3 sequence reads: CSGRRGARETQYF. The sequenced CDR3 bases are TGCAGTGGGAGGCGGGGGGCTAGAGAGACC.

Regarding this clone: The read gets to within 3 residues of the CDR3 end, and the germline J gene fills in the rest. The V and J genes are TRBV5-4 and TRBJ2-7; 11 bases are shared with TRBD2. J was trimmed by 2 bases and V by 5 bases; bases with no gene match: 3. The CDR3 covers 14 residues. Looked up from germline, CDR1 is SGHNT and CDR2 is YYREEE (reference sequence). CDR3 protein: CASSSGGAPYEQYF. CDR3 DNA, as far as it was read: TGTGCCAGCAGTAGCGGGGGGGCCCCCTACGAG.

To note about this clone: The read ends 3 residues early relative to the CDR3; the germline J gene fills the gap. The rearrangement joins TRBV7-2 to TRBJ2-2; no clear D. The V and J ends lost 3 bases and 4 bases respectively, with 9 bases between them. Germline CDR1 SGHTA, CDR2 FQGNSA. The CDR3 is 14 amino acids. CDR3 protein: CASSFPSLTGELFF. Incomplete CDR3 DNA: TGTGCCAGCAGCTTCCCTAGTCTCACCGGGGAG.

Points on this clone: Sequencing ends 3 residues short of the CDR3 end; the germline J gene provides the rest. The chain recombines TRBV7-2 with TRBJ2-2, with D perhaps matching TRBD1 or TRBD2 (5 bases each). Germline CDR1 reads SGHTA; CDR2 reads FQGNSA. The CDR3 extends over 16 amino acids. The CDR3 protein is CASSLARRGANEKLFF. The sequenced part of the CDR3 DNA is TGTGCCAGCAGCTTAGCGCGAAGGGGAGCTAATGAAAAG.

To note about this clone: The read halts 3 residues ahead of the CDR3 end, with the missing end drawn from the germline J gene. The V call is TRBV5-5, the J call TRBJ2-7, with TRBD1 as a possible D gene (5 bases). Germline values: CDR1 SGHKS, CDR2 YYEKEE (reference sequence). The CDR3 spans 15 residues. V was clipped by 3 bases and J by 5 bases, with 18 bases between them. This CDR3 reads CASSSLGHRSDEQYF. The covered CDR3 bases are TGTGCCAGCAGCTCCCTGGGGCACAGGAGCGACGAG.

A remark on this clone: The sequence runs out 3 residues before the end of the CDR3; the remainder is reconstructed from the germline J gene. V gene TRBV7-8 combines with J gene TRBJ2-1; maybe TRBD2 (6 bases). This CDR3 spans 15 amino acids. V was trimmed by 4 bases and J by 2 bases, leaving 12 bases between them. Germline loops: CDR1 SGHVS, CDR2 FQNEAQ. The sequenced CDR3 bases are TGTGCCAGCAGCTGGGGACTTCCCCCCTACAATGAG. Translated: CASSWGLPPYNE. The whole CDR3 sequence is CASSWGLPPYNEQFF. The whole variable domain, filled in from reference TRBV7-8 and TRBJ2-1, reads GAGVSQSPRYKVAKRGQDVALRCDPISGHVSLFWYQQALGQGPEFLTYFQNEAQLDKSGLPSDRFFAERPEGSVSTLKIQRTQQEDSAVYLCASSWGLPPYNEQFFGPGTRLTVL.

In the case of this clone: The read halts 3 residues ahead of the CDR3 end, with the missing end drawn from the germline J gene. V is TRBV11-2 and J is TRBJ2-3; TRBD2 matches 8 bases. Germline CDR1 is SGHAT and CDR2 is FQNNGV. CDR3 length: 14 amino acids. CDR3 amino acids: CASSRPGTRGTQYF. The part of the CDR3 DNA that was read is TGTGCCAGCAGCCGACCGGGGACTAGGGGGACG.

Concerning this clone: The read terminates 3 residues ahead of where the CDR3 ends, so the germline J gene completes it. V gene TRBV6-2 or TRBV6-3 combines with J gene TRBJ2-2; D may be TRBD2 (5 bases). The V end lost 3 bases, the J end lost 0 bases, and 8 bases lay between the germline ends. The CDR3 has 15 residues. CDR1 is MNHEY, CDR2 SVGEGT, per germline. The CDR3: CASSYSLANTGELFF. The sequenced part of the CDR3 DNA is TGTGCCAGCAGTTATTCACTAGCGAACACCGGGGAG.

A note on this clone: The sequence runs out 3 residues before the end of the CDR3; the remainder is reconstructed from the germline J gene. This chain uses TRBV7-2 with TRBJ2-2, with 8 bases matching TRBD1. CDR3 length: 15 residues. V was clipped by 6 bases and J by 3 bases; unmatched bases: 6. Germline values: CDR1 SGHTA, CDR2 FQGNSA. The part of the CDR3 DNA that was read is TGTGCCAGCAGGAGGACAGGGTCCCACACCGGGGAG. It specifies CASRRTGSHTGE. The full CDR3 protein reads CASRRTGSHTGELFF.

With regard to this clone: The CDR3 is cut off 3 residues early in the read; its end comes from the germline J gene. The genes are TRBV5-6 and TRBJ2-1; 10 bases line up with TRBD1. Germline CDR1 reads SGHDT; CDR2 reads YYEEEE. The CDR3 is made up of 14 amino acids. The ends lost 1 base at V and 8 bases at J; junction bases unmatched: 3. The CDR3 loop reads CASSLWGQGYEQFF. The DNA read from the CDR3 is TGTGCCAGCAGCTTGTGGGGACAGGGGTATGAG.

Concerning this clone itself: The read terminates 3 residues ahead of where the CDR3 ends, so the germline J gene completes it. The J gene is TRBJ1-2, the V gene TRBV19, with a weak D call TRBD1 (5 bases). The germline gives CDR1 LNHDA, CDR2 SQIVND (reference sequence). V was shortened by 3 bases and J by 4 bases, with 15 bases between the two germline ends. The CDR3 contains 15 residues. Here the CDR3 reads CASSMGREGPYGYTF. Partial CDR3 DNA: TGTGCCAGTAGTATGGGGCGAGAGGGTCCCTATGGC. Combining the CDR3 with reference TRBV19 and TRBJ1-2 gives the whole variable domain DGGITQSPKYLFRKEGQNVTLSCEQNLNHDAMYWYRQDPGQGLRLIYYSQIVNDFQKGDIAEGYSVSREKKESFPLTVTSAQKNPTAFYLCASSMGREGPYGYTFGSGTRLTVV.

As for this clone: The missing CDR3 end, 3 residues past where the read stops, is filled in from the germline J gene. The rearrangement links TRBV13 to TRBJ2-3; no definite D call. Germline lookup yields CDR1 PRHDT and CDR2 FYEKMQ (reference sequence). V gave up 5 bases and J gave up 2 bases, with 5 bases separating them. The CDR3 is made up of 12 amino acids. CDR3 bases read: TGTGCCAGCAGCCAATTCACAGATACG. This codes for CASSQFTDT. The CDR3 reads in full as CASSQFTDTQYF.

CDR3 DNA (partial): TGTGCCAGCAGTTACTCGCTCGCAGGTGGCACAGATACG. This codes for CASSYSLAGGTDT. The full CDR3 sequence reads CASSYSLAGGTDTQYF. The chain employs TRBV6-2 or TRBV6-3 and TRBJ2-3; D remains ambiguous. The read ends 3 residues early relative to the CDR3; the germline J gene fills the gap. Trimming removed 0 bases at V and 1 base at J, with 11 bases between. The CDR3 covers 16 residues. CDR1 is MNHEY and CDR2 is SVGEGT in the germline V gene.

On this clone itself: The CDR3 end is not reached by the read, which stops 3 residues before it; the germline J gene fills it in. The V call is TRBV7-6, the J call TRBJ1-4; 9 bases line up with TRBD1. Germline trimming cut 4 bases from V and 8 bases from J; bases unmatched to any gene: 5. Germline CDR1 SGHVS, CDR2 FNYEAQ. There are 14 residues in the CDR3. Partial CDR3 DNA: TGTGCCAGCAGCTCCCTAACAGGGGGCGAAAAA. Residues: CASSSLTGGEK. The entire CDR3 protein reads CASSSLTGGEKLFF.